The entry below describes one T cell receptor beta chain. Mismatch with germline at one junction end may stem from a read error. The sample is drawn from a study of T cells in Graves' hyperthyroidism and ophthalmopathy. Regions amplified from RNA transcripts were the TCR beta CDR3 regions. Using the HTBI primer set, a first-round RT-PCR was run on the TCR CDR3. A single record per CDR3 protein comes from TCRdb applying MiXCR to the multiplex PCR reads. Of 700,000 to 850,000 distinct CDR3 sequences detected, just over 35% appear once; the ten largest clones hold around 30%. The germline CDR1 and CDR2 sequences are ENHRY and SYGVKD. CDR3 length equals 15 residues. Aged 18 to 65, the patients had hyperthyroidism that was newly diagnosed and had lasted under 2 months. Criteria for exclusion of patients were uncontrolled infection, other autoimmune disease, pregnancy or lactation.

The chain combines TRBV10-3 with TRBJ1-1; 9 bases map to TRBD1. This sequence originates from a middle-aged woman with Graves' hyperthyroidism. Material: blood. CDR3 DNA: TGTGCCAGCAGTTACACCGGGACAGGGAAAACTGAAGCTTTCTTT. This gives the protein CASSYTGTGKTEAFF.